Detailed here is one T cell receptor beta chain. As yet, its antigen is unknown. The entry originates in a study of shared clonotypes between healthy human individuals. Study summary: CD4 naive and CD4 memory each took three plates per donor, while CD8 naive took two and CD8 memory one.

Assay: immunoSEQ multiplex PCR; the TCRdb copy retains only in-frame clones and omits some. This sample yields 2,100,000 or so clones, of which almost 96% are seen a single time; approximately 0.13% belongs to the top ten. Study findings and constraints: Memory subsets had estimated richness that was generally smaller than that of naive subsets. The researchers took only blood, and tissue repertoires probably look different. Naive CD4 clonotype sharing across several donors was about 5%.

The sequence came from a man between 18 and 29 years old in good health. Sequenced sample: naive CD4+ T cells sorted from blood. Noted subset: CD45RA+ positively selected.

The CDR3 is CASTSGGHEQFF. The DNA for the CDR3 is TGTGCCAGCACCTCAGGGGGTCATGAGCAGTTCTTC. This rearrangement joins TRBV2 to TRBJ2-1; 7 bases line up with TRBD1. The junction had 5 bases not matched to a gene; V was cut back by 7 bases and J by 8 bases. Germline CDR1 SNHLY, CDR2 FYNNEI. CDR3 length: 12 amino acids.